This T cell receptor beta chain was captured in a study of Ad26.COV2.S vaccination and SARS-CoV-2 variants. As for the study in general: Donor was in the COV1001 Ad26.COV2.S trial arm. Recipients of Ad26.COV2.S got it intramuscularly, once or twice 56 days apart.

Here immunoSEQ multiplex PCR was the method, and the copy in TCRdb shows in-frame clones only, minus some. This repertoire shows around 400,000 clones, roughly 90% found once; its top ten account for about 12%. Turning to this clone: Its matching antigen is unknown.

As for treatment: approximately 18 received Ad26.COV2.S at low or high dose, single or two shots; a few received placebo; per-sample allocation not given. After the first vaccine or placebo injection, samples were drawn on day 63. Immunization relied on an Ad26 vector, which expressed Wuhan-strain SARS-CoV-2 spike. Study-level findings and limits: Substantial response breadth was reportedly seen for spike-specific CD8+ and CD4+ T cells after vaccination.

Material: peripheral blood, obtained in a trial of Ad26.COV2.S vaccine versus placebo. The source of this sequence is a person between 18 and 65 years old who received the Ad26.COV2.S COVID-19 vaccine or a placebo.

CDR3 DNA: TGTGCCAGCAGCGGGGATGGAGCGGGAGTGGCAGATACGCAGTATTTT. Translating it yields CASSGDGAGVADTQYF. J is TRBJ2-3 and V is TRBV5-4; TRBD2 agrees at 8 bases. This CDR3 comprises 16 residues. With 4 bases clipped from V and 4 bases from J, the junction kept 11 bases outside the gene matches. CDR1 and CDR2 from the germline V gene are SGHNT and YYREEE (reference sequence).